The 9 T cell receptor beta chains given below trace back to one sample, sequenced in a study of CD8+CD57+ T cells in acquired aplastic anemia. Previously, flow cytometry had revealed CD8+CD57+ cell expansion in the patients chosen for sequencing. Template material for TCR beta VDJ and CDR3 profiling consisted of genomic DNA. TCRdb ran MiXCR on the reads and lists one entry per CDR3 protein. The sample includes about 250,000 distinct CDR3 sequences, 45% to 50% seen only once; the top ten take about 8.3%. Sequencing was carried out using sorted CD4+, CD8+, or CD8+CD57+ T cells (not recorded which) from PBMCs. These receptors were collected from a human donor with aplastic anemia.

CDR3 nucleotides: TGTGCGGGACATTCGAGTAAGGATCAGCCCCAGCATTTT. It encodes CAGHSSKDQPQHF. This sequence joins TRBV30 and TRBJ1-5, with TRBD1 as a possible D gene (6 bases). Germline CDR1 and CDR2: GTSNPN and SVGIG (reference sequence). CDR3 length: 13 residues.

This clonotype has a count of ten or more. The rearrangement links TRBV10-1 to TRBJ2-7, with D possibly matching TRBD2 (6 bases). The V gene's germline CDR1 is WNHNN and CDR2 SYGVQD (reference sequence). The V end lost 3 bases, the J end lost 3 bases, and 15 bases lay between the germline ends. The CDR3 is 15 amino acids. The CDR3 here is CASSEFGEAIYEQYF. For the CDR3, the DNA is TGCGCCAGCAGTGAATTCGGGGAGGCGATCTACGAGCAGTACTTC.

In its sample, this clonotype was seen many times. The chain employs TRBV6-2 or TRBV6-3 and TRBJ1-5; D is undetermined. Trimming cost V 8 bases and J 7 bases, with 15 bases left between them. This CDR3 region has 13 residues. Germline CDR1 is MNHEY and CDR2 is SVGEGT. The CDR3 sequence: CASVEDVRQPQHF. CDR3 DNA: TGTGCCAGCGTTGAGGACGTGAGACAGCCCCAGCATTTT.

This clonotype occurred many times. The chain uses TRBV6-5 and TRBJ1-1; D perhaps matches TRBD1 (6 bases). The CDR3 covers 14 residues. Trimming cost V 2 bases and J 1 base, with 8 bases left between them. Germline loops: CDR1 MNHEY, CDR2 SVGAGI. CDR3 sequence reads: CASSYRGRNTEAFF. The CDR3 DNA sequence: TGTGCCAGCAGTTACCGGGGGCGGAACACTGAAGCTTTCTTT.

The CDR3: CASSQGAHLAGETQYF. The CDR3 region has the DNA TGTGCCAGCAGCCAAGGAGCTCATCTAGCGGGAGAGACCCAGTACTTC. The chain employs TRBV9 and TRBJ2-5; 8 positions match TRBD2. The CDR3 length is 16 residues. V shed 4 bases and J 4 bases; nucleotides not matched to a gene: 12. Germline-derived CDR1 and CDR2 are SGDLS and YYNGEE.

This clonotype was seen only a few times. The chain combines TRBV30 with TRBJ1-1; D is undetermined. The CDR3 is made up of 12 amino acids. The V end lost 8 bases, the J end lost 4 bases, and 14 bases lay between the germline ends. Germline lookup yields CDR1 GTSNPN and CDR2 SVGIG (reference sequence). The CDR3 reads CALLDAGTEAFF. The CDR3 DNA sequence: TGTGCCCTTCTCGACGCGGGCACTGAAGCTTTCTTT.

The V call is TRBV7-9, the J call TRBJ1-4, with TRBD1 matching over 8 bases. The V gene's germline CDR1 is SEHNR and CDR2 FQNEAQ (reference sequence). With V trimmed by 6 bases and J by 3 bases, 3 bases remained unmatched. This CDR3 is built from 14 residues. The CDR3 nucleotides are TGTGCCAGCAGTGAGACAGGGGCTAATGAAAAACTGTTTTTT. Translation: CASSETGANEKLFF. The whole variable domain, filled in from reference TRBV7-9 and TRBJ1-4, reads DTGVSQNPRHKITKRGQNVTFRCDPISEHNRLYWYRQTLGQGPEFLTYFQNEAQLEKSRLLSDRFSAERPKGSFSTLEIQRTEQGDSAMYLCASSETGANEKLFFGSGTQLSVL.

This chain joins TRBV29-1 and TRBJ2-1; D remains unclear. Trimming shortened V by 8 bases and J by 10 bases, and 15 bases separated the two germline ends. Looked up from germline, CDR1 is SQVTM and CDR2 is ANQGSEA. The CDR3 has 11 amino acids. The CDR3 region has the DNA TGCAGCTGTTATGGTTTCGGGGAGCAGTTCTTC. Protein: CSCYGFGEQFF.

This clonotype was detected many times. This sequence may be a read error, since a much larger clone differs from it by one base. The chain joins TRBV5-6 to TRBJ1-1; possible D gene TRBD1, 5 bases. V lost 3 bases, J lost 1 base, and 7 bases lay in between. Germline CDR1 is SGHDT and CDR2 is YYEEEE. CDR3 length: 13 residues. In DNA form, the CDR3 reads TGTGCCAGCAGCTCCGGGGCGAACACTGAAGCTTTCTTT. Its translation is CASSSGANTEAFF.